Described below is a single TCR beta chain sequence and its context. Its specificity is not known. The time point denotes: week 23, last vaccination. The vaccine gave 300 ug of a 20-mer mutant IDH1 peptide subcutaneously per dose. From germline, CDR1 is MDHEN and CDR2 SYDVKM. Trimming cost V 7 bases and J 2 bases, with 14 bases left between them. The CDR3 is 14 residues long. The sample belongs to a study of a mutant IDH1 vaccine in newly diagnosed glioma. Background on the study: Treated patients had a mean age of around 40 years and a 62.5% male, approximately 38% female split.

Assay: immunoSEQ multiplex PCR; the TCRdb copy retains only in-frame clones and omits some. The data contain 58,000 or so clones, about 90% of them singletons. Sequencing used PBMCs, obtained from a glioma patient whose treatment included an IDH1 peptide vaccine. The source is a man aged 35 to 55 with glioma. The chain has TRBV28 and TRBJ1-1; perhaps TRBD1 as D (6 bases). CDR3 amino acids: CASNPDRFNTEAFF. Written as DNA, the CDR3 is TGTGCCAGCAATCCCGACAGGTTTAACACTGAAGCTTTCTTT.